This TCR beta chain was recorded in a study of multiple sclerosis patients with progressive multifocal leukoencephalopathy. Study outcomes and limitations: Before and during natalizumab, the clones expanded at PML already existed.

Sequencing was performed with immunoSEQ multiplex PCR; in TCRdb, only in-frame clones are kept and a portion is missing. Counted here are approximately 27,000 clones, approximately 90% occurring once; the ten biggest clones make up approximately 1%. Time point reported: before natalizumab initiation. In regard to this clone: Its matching antigen is unknown.

This sequence originates from a human donor with multiple sclerosis. Input material: PBMCs.

In DNA, the CDR3 is TGTGCCAGCAGTTTCCGGGACAGGGTAGGCTACGAGCAGTACTTC. Residues: CASSFRDRVGYEQYF. V usage is TRBV6-5 and J usage is TRBJ2-7; 9 positions match TRBD1. Trimming removed 4 bases from V and 3 bases from J; junction bases left unmatched: 7. Germline CDR1 MNHEY, CDR2 SVGAGI. The CDR3 runs 15 residues.